The clone carrying this TCR beta chain was counted a few times. Its antigen is not identified. These data come from a study of cytomegalovirus exposure and HLA in healthy donors. Study-level points and caveats: Per a later analysis, HLA-associated TCR beta chains showed more clonal expansion than other, equally common TCR beta chains.

Each donor was healthy, and each was a bone marrow donor. The PCR had 60 Vbeta and 13 Jbeta primers. Profiled with immunoSEQ multiplex PCR; TCRdb holds only in-frame clones, not every one. The table has 150,000 to 200,000 clones, 77% seen once; the top ten hold approximately 1.6%. The CDR3 is 16 amino acids. Deletions cut 5 bases from V and 1 base from J, with 17 bases between. From germline, CDR1 is SGHTA and CDR2 FQGNSA. The chain uses TRBV7-2 and TRBJ1-1; no clear D gene. The sequenced sample consisted of PBMCs. The source of this sequence is a young woman in good health and CMV-seronegative. CDR3 nucleotides: TGTGCCAGCAGCCCAACGGCGACATCCCGGAACACTGAAGCTTTCTTT. This gives the protein CASSPTATSRNTEAFF.